The 25 T cell receptor beta chains below all came from one sample that was sequenced in a study of long-term antiretroviral therapy in people with HIV. Survey-level immunoSEQ v3.0 assays were run. Here immunoSEQ multiplex PCR was the method, and the copy in TCRdb shows in-frame clones only, minus some. The sample consists of about 33,000 clones, 95% to 97% of them appearing once. The sequencing here drew on unsorted PBMCs, taken 6.6 years after starting antiretroviral therapy. The source is a man aged 25 to 45 with HIV.

DNA for the CDR3: TGTGCCACCCGGGCCACTGGTGGGCAGCAGCGACCCCAGTACTTC. Amino acids: CATRATGGQQRPQYF. The chain carries TRBV28 and TRBJ2-5; D unresolved. Trimming left V 10 bases short and J 9 bases short, with 27 bases between. The CDR3 length is 15 residues. Germline V gene lookup returns CDR1 MDHEN and CDR2 SYDVKM.

This chain connects TRBV6-6 to TRBJ2-1; 8 bases are shared with TRBD1. CDR1 is MNHNY, CDR2 SVGAGI, per germline (reference sequence). V lost 7 bases to trimming and J lost 7 bases; unmatched junction nucleotides: 9. The CDR3 contains 14 residues. The CDR3 loop reads CASTQPTGENEQFF. In DNA, the CDR3 is TGTGCCAGCACCCAACCGACAGGGGAGAATGAGCAGTTCTTC.

This sequence joins TRBV5-6 and TRBJ2-7, with TRBD1 matching over 10 bases. With V trimmed by 1 base and J by 4 bases, 14 bases remained unmatched. CDR1 is SGHDT and CDR2 is YYEEEE in the germline V gene. The length of the CDR3 is 18 residues. The CDR3 sequence is CASSLFSGTGVVAYEQYF. For the CDR3, the DNA is TGTGCCAGCAGCTTGTTCAGCGGGACAGGGGTGGTGGCGTACGAGCAGTACTTC.

This sequence joins TRBV10-3 and TRBJ1-2; 7 bases are a match to TRBD1. CDR3 length equals 14 residues. Per germline, CDR1 ENHRY and CDR2 SYGVKD. The trim removed 6 bases at V and 1 base at J, leaving 5 bases unmatched. This CDR3 is CAIRTGQFNYGYTF. DNA of the CDR3: TGTGCCATCAGGACGGGACAGTTTAACTATGGCTACACCTTC.

The V gene is TRBV7-6, the J gene TRBJ2-7; perhaps TRBD1 as D (6 bases). The CDR3 contains 14 residues. Germline CDR1 and CDR2: SGHVS and FNYEAQ. V dropped 1 base and J dropped 2 bases, with 9 bases sitting between them. For the CDR3, the DNA is TGTGCCAGCAGCTTAGGACAGGTCGCCTACGAGCAGTACTTC. Amino acid sequence: CASSLGQVAYEQYF.

The chain links TRBV19 to TRBJ2-7; D is uncertain. This CDR3 contains 12 residues. Per germline, CDR1 LNHDA and CDR2 SQIVND (reference sequence). V lost 3 bases, J lost 6 bases, and 9 bases lay in between. The CDR3 coding sequence is TGTGCCAGTAGTATGAGGTCTACCGAGCAGTACTTC. This gives the protein CASSMRSTEQYF. Full variable domain (missing parts from reference TRBV19 and TRBJ2-7): DGGITQSPKYLFRKEGQNVTLSCEQNLNHDAMYWYRQDPGQGLRLIYYSQIVNDFQKGDIAEGYSVSREKKESFPLTVTSAQKNPTAFYLCASSMRSTEQYFGPGTRLTVT.

J is TRBJ1-1 and V is TRBV7-9; D gene uncertain. Trimming removed 7 bases at V and 0 bases at J, with 15 bases between. This CDR3 has 15 residues. The V gene's germline CDR1 is SEHNR and CDR2 FQNEAQ (reference sequence). The CDR3 DNA follows: TGTGCCAGCACTCTTGCCCTCCCAATGAACACTGAAGCTTTCTTT. This codes for CASTLALPMNTEAFF.

The V call is TRBV7-2, the J call TRBJ1-3; a possible D gene is TRBD1 (5 bases). V was clipped by 5 bases and J by 2 bases, with 16 bases between them. Per germline, CDR1 SGHTA and CDR2 FQGNSA. There are 16 residues in the CDR3. The chain's CDR3 is CASSLTMRGTGNTIYF. The CDR3 region has the DNA TGTGCCAGCAGCCTAACGATGCGGGGGACTGGAAACACCATATATTTT.

This clone has only a few counts. The chain couples TRBV4-3 to TRBJ1-2; D perhaps matches TRBD1 (5 bases). V was cut by 3 bases and J by 4 bases, with 12 bases left in between. Looked up from germline, CDR1 is LGHNA and CDR2 is YSLEER. The CDR3 spans 14 residues. The CDR3 protein is CASSQSQGGYGYTF. CDR3 DNA sequence: TGCGCCAGCAGCCAGTCTCAGGGAGGCTATGGCTACACCTTC.

About this clone: This sample includes further DNA sequences coding for the same CDR3. This sequence joins TRBV4-3 and TRBJ1-1; no definite D call. With 0 bases removed from V and 4 bases from J, the gap between germline ends came to 12 bases. This CDR3 is built from 15 residues. Germline assignment: CDR1 LGHNA and CDR2 YSLEER. The DNA of the CDR3 is TGCGCCAGCAGCCAAGAGAGGGTCGAGAGCACTGAAGCTTTCTTT. The encoded protein is CASSQERVESTEAFF.

The chain carries TRBV27 and TRBJ1-2, with unresolved D. The CDR3 sequence is 14 residues long. Trimming removed 2 bases at V and 0 bases at J, with 7 bases between. From germline, CDR1 is MNHEY and CDR2 SMNVEV (reference sequence). The CDR3 reads CASSLMAANYGYTF. CDR3 DNA: TGTGCCAGCAGTTTAATGGCAGCTAACTATGGCTACACCTTC.

The chain recombines TRBV9 with TRBJ1-3; D is unclear. Trimming cost V 1 base and J 0 bases, with 11 bases left between them. CDR1 and CDR2 from the germline V gene are SGDLS and YYNGEE. This CDR3 spans 16 amino acids. CDR3 amino acids: CASSVSTGDSGNTIYF. CDR3 nucleotide sequence: TGTGCCAGCAGCGTAAGTACTGGAGACTCTGGAAACACCATATATTTT.

The V gene is TRBV5-1, the J gene TRBJ2-4; 15 bases map to TRBD2. The CDR3 runs 19 residues. The V segment lost 2 bases and the J segment 7 bases; nucleotides outside the gene matches: 13. The germline gives CDR1 SGHRS, CDR2 YFSETQ. The DNA of the CDR3 is TGCGCCAGCAGCTTAGCCCCCCCGGGACTAGCGGGGGGTGGCAACATTCAGTACTTC. It translates to CASSLAPPGLAGGGNIQYF.

The CDR3 bases are TGTGCCAGCACCCCCAGTGATCTCCAGCCCCAGCATTTT. Its protein product is CASTPSDLQPQHF. The chain links TRBV7-9 to TRBJ1-5; D not resolved. Germline V gives CDR1 SEHNR, CDR2 FQNEAQ (reference sequence). This CDR3 contains 13 residues. With 7 bases removed from V and 7 bases from J, the gap between germline ends came to 14 bases.

The chain combines TRBV7-9 with TRBJ1-1; unclear D gene. The CDR3 runs 11 residues. V shed 4 bases and J shed 7 bases, with 7 bases lying between them. Germline V gives CDR1 SEHNR, CDR2 FQNEAQ (reference sequence). The CDR3 sequence: CASSYGGEAFF. DNA of the CDR3: TGTGCCAGCAGCTACGGCGGTGAAGCTTTCTTT.

With respect to this clone: Other nucleotide sequences from this sample produce the same CDR3. The rearrangement joins TRBV5-1 to TRBJ1-5, with D unresolved. The length of the CDR3 is 13 residues. V shed 2 bases and J shed 0 bases, with 3 bases lying between them. Germline V gene sequence: CDR1 SGHRS, CDR2 YFSETQ. The CDR3, as DNA: TGCGCCAGCAGCTTAGGTAGCAATCAGCCCCAGCATTTT. Translated: CASSLGSNQPQHF.

This CDR3 is CASSPPGETEAFF. CDR3 DNA sequence: TGTGCCAGCAGCCCCCCCGGGGAAACTGAAGCTTTCTTT. V and J are TRBV9 and TRBJ1-1; no firm D call. The germline V gene encodes CDR1 SGDLS and CDR2 YYNGEE. The CDR3 runs 13 residues. The germline V and J ends were trimmed by 4 bases and 5 bases, with 12 bases remaining between them.

This chain links TRBV29-1 with TRBJ1-4, with 7 bases identical to TRBD1. The ends lost 7 bases at V and 10 bases at J; junction bases unmatched: 12. The CDR3 runs to 13 residues. Germline CDR1 SQVTM, CDR2 ANQGSEA. This CDR3 reads CSAQGGSRGKLFF. CDR3 DNA: TGCAGCGCCCAGGGGGGCAGTAGGGGAAAACTGTTTTTT.

The V gene is TRBV7-9, the J gene TRBJ2-7, with 8 bases that match TRBD2. The CDR3 has 16 residues. Trimming took 2 bases from V and 6 from J; bases not matched to a gene: 12. Germline V CDR1 and CDR2: SEHNR, FQNEAQ (reference sequence). Here the CDR3 DNA reads TGTGCCAGCAGCTTACGGGAGGGGCAGCCCTTTGGCGAGCAGTACTTC. It yields the protein CASSLREGQPFGEQYF.

V gene TRBV6-1 combines with J gene TRBJ2-5; 7 nucleotides align to TRBD1. Germline lookup yields CDR1 MNHNS and CDR2 SASEGT. V lost 11 bases to trimming and J lost 5 bases; unmatched junction nucleotides: 8. The CDR3 extends over 12 amino acids. CDR3 bases: TGTGCCGGATCACAGGGGAAGGAGACCCAGTACTTC. It translates to CAGSQGKETQYF.

The chain links TRBV6-5 to TRBJ2-7, with D unclear. The CDR3 is made up of 13 amino acids. Germline assignment: CDR1 MNHEY and CDR2 SVGAGI. V gave up 6 bases and J gave up 3 bases, with 12 bases separating them. The CDR3 coding sequence is TGTGCCAGCAGCCCCCCCGGCCGCTACGAGCAGTACTTC. It yields the protein CASSPPGRYEQYF.

The J gene is TRBJ2-5, the V gene TRBV14; 9 bases line up with TRBD1. V shed 9 bases, J shed 4 bases, and the junction held 6 bases outside the gene matches. Germline loops: CDR1 SGHDN, CDR2 FVKESK. The CDR3 extends over 13 amino acids. The CDR3 region has the DNA TGTGCCAGGAACAGGGGGCGGGGAGAGACCCAGTACTTC. It yields the protein CARNRGRGETQYF.

The rearrangement links TRBV6-5 to TRBJ1-5; a possible D gene is TRBD1 (6 bases). V lost 0 bases, J lost 6 bases, and 12 bases lay in between. The CDR3 has 15 amino acids. The germline gives CDR1 MNHEY, CDR2 SVGAGI. The CDR3 region is CASSYSRGRGQPQHF. The CDR3 DNA follows: TGTGCCAGCAGTTACTCTCGGGGGCGAGGTCAGCCCCAGCATTTT.

V usage is TRBV6-1 and J usage is TRBJ1-2, with 9 positions matching TRBD1. Germline V gene sequence: CDR1 MNHNS, CDR2 SASEGT. The CDR3 is 13 residues long. V lost 4 bases, J lost 7 bases, and 4 bases stayed unmatched. CDR3 in amino acids: CASSVGTGFGYTF. Here the CDR3 DNA reads TGTGCCAGCAGTGTCGGGACAGGGTTTGGCTACACCTTC.

This clone was seen just once. The chain is built from TRBV2 and TRBJ1-1; 10 bases are a match to TRBD1. With V trimmed by 8 bases and J by 0 bases, 6 bases remained unmatched. CDR3 length: 15 amino acids. Germline V gene lookup returns CDR1 SNHLY and CDR2 FYNNEI. The CDR3 here is CASSWTGGLNTEAFF. As DNA, the CDR3 is TGTGCCAGCTCTTGGACAGGGGGGCTGAACACTGAAGCTTTCTTT.